These 23 T cell receptor beta chains were all obtained from the same sample, sequenced in a study of response to subunit inactivated influenza vaccine. Each CDR3 protein gets one entry after TCRdb re-called the RT-PCR reads with MiXCR. Here the sample spans about 520,000 distinct CDR3 sequences, under 8.5% being singletons. Source: PBMCs from blood, taken less than 30 months after vaccination. These receptors were obtained from a man aged 50 to 75 who received an inactivated influenza vaccine.

About this clonotype: A much larger clone differs from this one at a single base, so this may be a read error. For the CDR3, the DNA is TGTGCCAGCAGTGAATCTGTGTGGCAAGACACCCAGTACTTC. It is translated as CASSESVWQDTQYF. The chain has TRBV2 and TRBJ2-5; D remains unclear. CDR1 is SNHLY, CDR2 FYNNEI, per germline. The CDR3 consists of 14 residues.

V gene TRBV4-3 combines with J gene TRBJ2-7; the D is unclear. The V gene lost 4 bases and the J gene lost 2 bases, with 12 bases spanning the gap. CDR1 and CDR2 (germline): LGHNA, YSLEER. The CDR3 length is 14 residues. The CDR3 DNA sequence: TGCGCCAGCAGCCTCCGCGTTGGGGCCTACGAGCAGTACTTC. It translates to CASSLRVGAYEQYF.

The chain uses TRBV7-8 and TRBJ2-5, with D possibly being TRBD2 (7 bases). Trimming removed 3 bases at V and 5 bases at J, with 16 bases between. CDR3 size: 15 residues. Germline-derived CDR1 and CDR2 are SGHVS and FQNEAQ. The CDR3 region has the DNA TGTGCCAGCAGCTTCAGAAGGGGGGGCGCGGAGACCCAGTACTTC. Translated, it gives CASSFRRGGAETQYF. Full variable domain (outside the CDR3, taken from reference TRBV7-8 and TRBJ2-5): GAGVSQSPRYKVAKRGQDVALRCDPISGHVSLFWYQQALGQGPEFLTYFQNEAQLDKSGLPSDRFFAERPEGSVSTLKIQRTQQEDSAVYLCASSFRRGGAETQYFGPGTRLLVL.

The genes are TRBV29-1 and TRBJ2-7; 10 nucleotides align to TRBD1. Germline lookup yields CDR1 SQVTM and CDR2 ANQGSEA. The CDR3 length is 15 residues. After removal of 6 bases from V and 1 base from J, the junction contained 9 bases not matched to a gene. CDR3 protein: CSVAGWTGGSYEQYF. The CDR3 DNA follows: TGCAGCGTGGCGGGCTGGACAGGGGGTTCCTACGAGCAGTACTTC.

A few counts support this clonotype. The chain joins TRBV7-9 to TRBJ1-1; D call uncertain. The germline gives CDR1 SEHNR, CDR2 FQNEAQ (reference sequence). V lost 5 bases and J lost 5, with 9 bases in between. The CDR3 runs 12 residues. In DNA form, the CDR3 reads TGTGCCAGCAGCCCACAGAGAACTGAAGCTTTCTTT. It is translated as CASSPQRTEAFF.

This clonotype was seen many times. The V and J genes are TRBV6-2 or TRBV6-3 and TRBJ1-5; D ambiguous. CDR3 length: 14 residues. V was pared by 2 bases and J by 7 bases, with 12 bases between. The V gene's germline CDR1 is MNHEY and CDR2 SVGEGT. CDR3 protein: CASSYAGLRQPQHF. Written as DNA, the CDR3 is TGTGCCAGCAGTTACGCGGGGTTAAGGCAGCCCCAGCATTTT.

The V call is TRBV30, the J call TRBJ1-2; a weak D match, TRBD1 (5 bases). The ends were cut back, 4 bases at V and 5 bases at J, with 14 bases in the middle. Germline loops: CDR1 GTSNPN, CDR2 SVGIG (reference sequence). The CDR3 length is 13 residues. The CDR3 sequence is CAWMRQGRYGYTF. Written as DNA, the CDR3 is TGTGCCTGGATGCGCCAGGGACGGTATGGCTACACCTTC.

This clonotype was seen many times. The chain recombines TRBV29-1 with TRBJ2-1; D is perhaps TRBD1 or TRBD2 (7 bases each). Germline V CDR1 and CDR2: SQVTM, ANQGSEA. The CDR3 totals 13 residues. Trimming pared 7 bases from V and 1 base from J, leaving 11 bases between. The CDR3 protein is CSGQGGSYNEQFF. The CDR3 nucleotides read TGCAGCGGACAGGGAGGGTCCTACAATGAGCAGTTCTTC.

This clonotype was counted a few times. The chain recombines TRBV29-1 with TRBJ2-5; TRBD1 matches at 10 bases. V lost 6 bases to trimming and J lost 3 bases; unmatched junction nucleotides: 7. Germline V CDR1 and CDR2: SQVTM, ANQGSEA. CDR3 size: 14 residues. The CDR3 region has the DNA TGCAGCGTCAATCCCGGGACAGGGGAAGAGACCCAGTACTTC. It codes for CSVNPGTGEETQYF.

This clonotype was observed a handful of times. The V and J genes are TRBV3-1 and TRBJ2-5; D ambiguous. The germline CDR1 and CDR2 sequences are LGHDT and YNNKEL (reference sequence). The length of the CDR3 is 14 residues. V was cut by 1 base and J by 2 bases, with 8 bases left in between. For the CDR3, the DNA is TGTGCCAGCAGCCAAGCCGAAATTCAAGAGACCCAGTACTTC. Translating it yields CASSQAEIQETQYF.

The chain uses TRBV27 and TRBJ2-1; no clear D. V was cut by 5 bases and J by 4 bases, with 15 bases left in between. The germline V gene has CDR1 MNHEY and CDR2 SMNVEV (reference sequence). This CDR3 comprises 15 residues. CDR3 DNA sequence: TGTGCCAGCAGTAGTACTACGTCGGGTTACAATGAGCAGTTCTTC. This codes for CASSSTTSGYNEQFF.

In this sample, this clonotype turned up a few times. The V and J genes are TRBV5-1 and TRBJ2-3, with a tentative D call TRBD1 (5 bases). V was clipped by 4 bases and J by 6 bases, with 12 bases between them. The germline V gene encodes CDR1 SGHRS and CDR2 YFSETQ. The CDR3 contains 13 residues. As DNA, the CDR3 is TGCGCCAGCAGCGACAGACAGCTGGATACGCAGTATTTT. It is translated as CASSDRQLDTQYF.

This clonotype was observed a handful of times. The chain is built from TRBV7-8 and TRBJ2-2; possibly TRBD1 for D (5 bases). Trimming pared 5 bases from V and 4 bases from J, leaving 8 bases between. Germline-derived CDR1 and CDR2 are SGHVS and FQNEAQ. The CDR3 totals 13 residues. CDR3: CASSTTGTGELFF. In nucleotides, the CDR3 is TGTGCCAGCAGCACTACAGGCACCGGGGAGCTGTTTTTT.

The chain joins TRBV6-2 or TRBV6-3 to TRBJ2-6; perhaps D is TRBD1 or TRBD2 (5 bases each). CDR3 size: 17 residues. The germline CDR1 and CDR2 sequences are MNHEY and SVGEGT. V lost 7 bases and J 0 bases, leaving 16 bases between the germline ends. The CDR3 DNA reads as TGTGCCAGCAACTACCCACAAGGGACCTCTGGGGCCAACGTCCTGACTTTC. It translates to CASNYPQGTSGANVLTF.

At least ten counts were recorded for this clonotype. V gene TRBV20-1 combines with J gene TRBJ2-7; D may be TRBD1 or TRBD2 (5 bases each). V shed 2 bases and J shed 3 bases, with 20 bases lying between them. The CDR3 is 16 amino acids. CDR1 and CDR2 from the germline V gene are DFQATT and SNEGSKA (reference sequence). Here the CDR3 DNA reads TGCAGTGCTAGACCTCTTCCCGGGACGATAGACTACGAGCAGTACTTC. This encodes CSARPLPGTIDYEQYF.

About this clonotype: One end of the junction varies from germline; a read error may be responsible. The chain recombines TRBV27 with TRBJ2-7; D unclear. The CDR3 extends over 13 amino acids. Germline V gene sequence: CDR1 MNHEY, CDR2 SMNVEV (reference sequence). The CDR3 region is CASSYLNGYERYF. CDR3 DNA: TGTGCCAGCAGCTATCTAAACGGCTACGAGCGGTACTTC.

The chain employs TRBV3-1 and TRBJ2-7, with a tentative D call TRBD2 (6 bases). CDR3 length equals 14 residues. The V end was cut by 4 bases, the J end by 6 bases, with 16 bases between. Germline-derived CDR1 and CDR2 are LGHDT and YNNKEL (reference sequence). CDR3 residues: CASSLSILAAEQYF. In nucleotides, the CDR3 is TGTGCCAGCAGCCTGAGCATACTAGCAGCCGAGCAGTACTTC.

This clonotype was observed a few times. The chain recombines TRBV25-1 with TRBJ1-2; D not resolved. The CDR3 has 13 amino acids. V lost 6 bases and J 7 bases, leaving 15 bases between the germline ends. Germline CDR1 MGHDK, CDR2 SYGVNS. The CDR3 bases are TGTGCCAGCAGCCGACCCGGTGTGGGTGGCTACACCTTC. Encoded protein: CASSRPGVGGYTF.

This clonotype occurred a few times. The V call is TRBV5-6, the J call TRBJ1-2; D is uncertain. The length of the CDR3 is 12 residues. Germline CDR1 SGHDT, CDR2 YYEEEE. V gave up 2 bases and J gave up 7 bases, with 9 bases separating them. CDR3 protein: CASSFDVGGYTF. CDR3 nucleotides: TGTGCCAGCAGCTTTGACGTCGGTGGCTACACCTTC.

The table lists this clonotype with many counts. This rearrangement joins TRBV4-3 to TRBJ1-4; D is unresolved. This CDR3 spans 14 amino acids. V was pared by 1 base and J by 5 bases, with 8 bases between. Germline loops: CDR1 LGHNA, CDR2 YSLEER. As DNA, the CDR3 is TGCGCCAGCAGCCAAGGGAACCGAAATGAAAAACTGTTTTTT. Its protein product is CASSQGNRNEKLFF.

This clonotype was counted a few times. The chain couples TRBV5-1 to TRBJ2-5, with unresolved D. Trimming cost V 3 bases and J 5 bases, with 17 bases left between them. The CDR3 sequence is 15 residues long. Germline loops: CDR1 SGHRS, CDR2 YFSETQ. The chain's CDR3 is CASSSDPSVRETQYF. The CDR3 DNA is TGCGCCAGCAGCTCGGACCCTTCGGTCCGGGAGACCCAGTACTTC. The full variable domain, its missing parts supplied by reference TRBV5-1 and TRBJ2-5, is KAGVTQTPRYLIKTRGQQVTLSCSPISGHRSVSWYQQTPGQGLQFLFEYFSETQRNKGNFPGRFSGRQFSNSRSEMNVSTLELGDSALYLCASSSDPSVRETQYFGPGTRLLVL.

The chain joins TRBV10-3 to TRBJ2-7; 7 positions agree with TRBD1. The V and J ends lost 0 bases and 2 bases, in that order; junction bases with no gene match: 1. The CDR3 is made up of 14 amino acids. Germline lookup yields CDR1 ENHRY and CDR2 SYGVKD. The CDR3, as DNA: TGTGCCATCAGTGAGTCGGGACAGCCCTACGAGCAGTACTTC. Residues: CAISESGQPYEQYF.

There are many counts of this clonotype. This rearrangement joins TRBV5-1 to TRBJ1-6, with D unresolved. Germline lookup yields CDR1 SGHRS and CDR2 YFSETQ. V was cut by 0 bases and J by 4 bases, with 8 bases left in between. The CDR3 spans 15 residues. This chain's CDR3 is CASSLGSAYNSPLHF. CDR3 nucleotides: TGCGCCAGCAGCTTGGGGTCAGCTTATAATTCACCCCTCCACTTT.